These 22 T cell receptor beta chains originate from one sample sequenced in a study of blood T cell repertoires in COVID-19. Produced via immunoSEQ multiplex PCR; TCRdb's table is partial and in-frame only. In the table there are 200,000 to 300,000 clones, around 89% of which are singletons. The sequenced sample was PBMCs or T cells enriched from blood (not recorded which). The receptors originated from a man in his forties who had recovered from COVID-19.

Only one count was recorded for this clone. The chain carries TRBV4-1 and TRBJ2-7; 7 nucleotides line up with TRBD1. Germline V gene sequence: CDR1 MGHRA, CDR2 YSYEKL. The CDR3 sequence is 17 residues long. V lost 0 bases and J lost 0; bases outside the gene matches: 8. The CDR3, as DNA: TGCGCCAGCAGCCAAGATCGCGGACAGGTTTCCTCCTACGAGCAGTACTTC. It codes for CASSQDRGQVSSYEQYF.

The rearrangement uses TRBV23-1 and TRBJ2-7, with 7 nucleotides matching TRBD2. TRBV23-1 is annotated as an ORF whose role is uncertain. This CDR3 comprises 14 residues. V was clipped by 9 bases and J by 0 bases; unmatched bases: 8. The CDR3 DNA reads TGCGCCAGTGGGGGGGGACGGGACTCCTACGAGCAGTACTTC. Protein sequence: CASGGGRDSYEQYF.

This clone occurred a few times. V gene TRBV9 combines with J gene TRBJ2-2, with D unclear. Germline V gene data show CDR1 as SGDLS and CDR2 as YYNGEE. V was trimmed by 0 bases and J by 2 bases, leaving 14 bases between them. CDR3 size: 17 residues. The CDR3 DNA is TGTGCCAGCAGCGTAGCTAAGGTCAGCGTTAACACCGGGGAGCTGTTTTTT. Residues: CASSVAKVSVNTGELFF.

This clone was seen only once. The chain joins TRBV19 to TRBJ1-1; weak D call: TRBD1 (6 bases). The CDR3 spans 14 residues. Trimming removed 7 bases from V and 4 bases from J, with 16 bases in between. CDR1 is LNHDA, CDR2 SQIVND, per germline (reference sequence). This CDR3 reads CASTPGQGSTEAFF. CDR3 nucleotide sequence: TGTGCCAGTACCCCCGGGCAGGGGAGCACTGAAGCTTTCTTT.

This chain joins TRBV2 and TRBJ2-1; 7 positions match TRBD1. J gave up 0 bases and V 5 bases, and 4 bases lay outside the gene matches. Germline-derived CDR1 and CDR2 are SNHLY and FYNNEI. This CDR3 has 15 amino acids. The CDR3 DNA follows: TGTGCCAGCAGTAGGACAGGTAGCTCCTACAATGAGCAGTTCTTC. It encodes CASSRTGSSYNEQFF.

The chain couples TRBV10-3 to TRBJ1-6; maybe TRBD1 (5 bases). From germline, CDR1 is ENHRY and CDR2 SYGVKD. This CDR3 contains 14 residues. Trimming removed 5 bases from V and 8 bases from J, with 13 bases in between. In DNA form, the CDR3 reads TGTGCCATCAGTACCCAGGGTACGGATTCACCCCTCCACTTT. Translation: CAISTQGTDSPLHF.

This sequence joins TRBV30 and TRBJ1-3; 7 nucleotides line up with TRBD1. This CDR3 is built from 15 residues. J was trimmed by 0 bases and V by 8 bases; bases with no gene match: 10. Germline values: CDR1 GTSNPN, CDR2 SVGIG (reference sequence). The CDR3 sequence is CAVPGQRTSGNTIYF. The DNA for the CDR3 is TGTGCCGTACCGGGACAGCGAACCTCTGGAAACACCATATATTTT. Drawing the rest from reference TRBV30 and TRBJ1-3, the complete variable domain is SQTIHQWPATLVQPVGSPLSLECTVEGTSNPNLYWYRQAAGRGLQLLFYSVGIGQISSEVPQNLSASRPQDRQFILSSKKLLLSDSGFYLCAVPGQRTSGNTIYFGEGSWLTVV.

The chain uses TRBV6-4 and TRBJ2-1; D may be TRBD2 (6 bases). V was clipped by 2 bases and J by 14 bases, with 19 bases between them. Looked up from germline, CDR1 is MRHNA and CDR2 is SNTAGT. The CDR3 is 14 residues long. CDR3 in DNA: TGTGCCAGCAGTGACGAGAGGAGGGGACGATCGAAGTTCTTC. Protein sequence: CASSDERRGRSKFF.

This chain joins TRBV6-1 and TRBJ1-4, with D perhaps TRBD1 (5 bases). The CDR3 loop spans 17 amino acids. Per germline, CDR1 MNHNS and CDR2 SASEGT. Trimming cost V 0 bases and J 3 bases, with 14 bases left between them. The DNA for the CDR3 is TGTGCCAGCAGTGAAGCGATAACAGGAGATCCTAATGAAAAACTGTTTTTT. It translates to CASSEAITGDPNEKLFF.

CDR3 sequence reads: CASSAGRQGNQPQHF. The CDR3 bases are TGTGCCAGCAGCGCGGGGAGACAGGGCAATCAGCCCCAGCATTTT. The chain has TRBV9 and TRBJ1-5, with a possible D match to TRBD1 (6 bases). Germline V gives CDR1 SGDLS, CDR2 YYNGEE. The CDR3 totals 15 residues. The V and J ends lost 3 bases and 2 bases respectively, with 12 bases between them.

This clone was recorded once. V is TRBV7-2 and J is TRBJ1-2; possibly TRBD1 for D (5 bases). V gave up 0 bases and J gave up 7 bases, with 15 bases separating them. Germline V gene sequence: CDR1 SGHTA, CDR2 FQGNSA. This CDR3 has 15 amino acids. CDR3 sequence reads: CASSLAGRVISGYTF. The CDR3 region has the DNA TGTGCCAGCAGCTTAGCAGGCAGGGTAATATCTGGCTACACCTTC.

The chain employs TRBV14 and TRBJ2-1, with D possibly matching TRBD2 (5 bases). With 0 bases removed from V and 10 bases from J, the gap between germline ends came to 10 bases. Germline lookup yields CDR1 SGHDN and CDR2 FVKESK. The CDR3 spans 13 residues. The CDR3 region is CASSQEVSSEQFF. The CDR3 coding sequence is TGTGCCAGCAGCCAAGAAGTTTCTAGCGAGCAGTTCTTC.

The chain employs TRBV30 and TRBJ2-7, with D maybe TRBD1 (6 bases). The V gene's germline CDR1 is GTSNPN and CDR2 SVGIG (reference sequence). Trimming cost V 1 base and J 5 bases, with 12 bases left between them. CDR3 length: 13 residues. The DNA of the CDR3 is TGTGCCTGGAGTGCGGGCAGGGGCCACGAGCAGTACTTC. This codes for CAWSAGRGHEQYF. Combining the CDR3 with reference TRBV30 and TRBJ2-7 gives the whole variable domain SQTIHQWPATLVQPVGSPLSLECTVEGTSNPNLYWYRQAAGRGLQLLFYSVGIGQISSEVPQNLSASRPQDRQFILSSKKLLLSDSGFYLCAWSAGRGHEQYFGPGTRLTVT.

The rearrangement joins TRBV27 to TRBJ1-3; D is perhaps TRBD1 (5 bases). Between the trimmed V and J ends, which lost 4 bases and 2 bases, there was a span of 21 bases. CDR3 length: 18 residues. The germline CDR1 and CDR2 sequences are MNHEY and SMNVEV (reference sequence). DNA for the CDR3: TGTGCCAGCAGTTCCCTACCCCAGGGAAGGCGTGCTGGAAACACCATATATTTT. Protein: CASSSLPQGRRAGNTIYF.

This chain uses TRBV19 with TRBJ2-3; 10 nucleotides line up with TRBD2. This CDR3 has 18 amino acids. Trimming cost V 5 bases and J 3 bases; bases outside gene matches: 14. Germline CDR1 reads LNHDA; CDR2 reads SQIVND (reference sequence). The CDR3 region is CASSPGILAGRQTDTQYF. The CDR3 region has the DNA TGTGCCAGTAGTCCCGGGATACTAGCGGGACGGCAGACAGATACGCAGTATTTT.

This chain joins TRBV2 and TRBJ1-5, with D perhaps matching TRBD1 (6 bases). Germline values: CDR1 SNHLY, CDR2 FYNNEI. V was pared by 6 bases and J by 3 bases, with 15 bases between. This CDR3 spans 15 amino acids. CDR3 in amino acids: CASSGQQLNNQPQHF. As DNA, the CDR3 is TGTGCCAGCAGCGGACAGCAACTAAACAATCAGCCCCAGCATTTT.

This chain joins TRBV30 and TRBJ1-4; D is unclear. CDR1 and CDR2 from the germline V gene are GTSNPN and SVGIG (reference sequence). V lost 3 bases to trimming and J lost 5 bases, with 22 bases between them. The CDR3 spans 17 residues. CDR3 loop: CAWSDTGIQRRNEKLFF. CDR3 DNA sequence: TGTGCCTGGAGCGACACCGGGATCCAGAGACGAAATGAAAAACTGTTTTTT.

This sequence joins TRBV14 and TRBJ2-1, with D uncertain. V dropped 1 base and J dropped 1 base, with 8 bases sitting between them. CDR1 and CDR2 (germline): SGHDN, FVKESK. This CDR3 comprises 15 residues. CDR3 in DNA: TGTGCCAGCAGCCAAGGTCGTGTATCCTACAATGAGCAGTTCTTC. It is translated as CASSQGRVSYNEQFF.

V is TRBV4-3 and J is TRBJ1-2; D remains ambiguous. From germline, CDR1 is LGHNA and CDR2 YSLEER. Trimming pared 0 bases from V and 4 bases from J, leaving 12 bases between. The CDR3 runs to 15 residues. The CDR3 DNA reads TGCGCCAGCAGCCAAGATTATTGGAGGAGCTATGGCTACACCTTC. Its translation is CASSQDYWRSYGYTF.

The table lists this clone with a few counts. This chain joins TRBV4-1 and TRBJ2-1; D may be TRBD1 (6 bases). V was shortened by 0 bases and J by 8 bases, with 11 bases between the two germline ends. Per germline, CDR1 MGHRA and CDR2 YSYEKL. The CDR3 contains 14 residues. The CDR3: CASSQDSNRDEQFF. For the CDR3, the DNA is TGCGCCAGCAGCCAAGATAGTAACAGGGATGAGCAGTTCTTC.

The chain has TRBV5-1 and TRBJ1-2; 7 positions agree with TRBD1. J lost 2 bases, V lost 4 bases, and 8 bases had no gene match. The CDR3 is 15 amino acids. The germline V gene encodes CDR1 SGHRS and CDR2 YFSETQ. The CDR3 loop reads CASSDQTGTNYGYTF. The CDR3 DNA sequence: TGCGCCAGCAGCGACCAGACAGGGACCAACTATGGCTACACCTTC.

The DNA of the CDR3 is TGTGCCAGCAGCTTAGGGCAGGGTCTAGCGGGGGCCAAAAACATTCAGTACTTC. This sequence encodes CASSLGQGLAGAKNIQYF. This chain uses TRBV7-3 with TRBJ2-4, with 9 nucleotides matching TRBD2. Germline assignment: CDR1 SGHTA and CDR2 FQGTGA. The CDR3 runs to 18 residues. The J segment lost 1 base and the V segment lost 2 bases, leaving 9 bases of the junction unmatched.